The entry that follows covers one T cell receptor beta chain sequence. The source of the sample is a study of T cell responses to AZD1222 COVID-19 vaccine. Trimming cost V 0 bases and J 0 bases, with 12 bases left between them. The CDR3 contains 16 residues. Germline V gene sequence: CDR1 SGHRS, CDR2 YFSETQ. The data were produced by immunoSEQ multiplex PCR, yet TCRdb's version contains in-frame clones alone and is incomplete. This table has about 120,000 clones, approximately 85% appearing once. This TCR was recovered from an adult in good health. The sample consisted of peripheral blood, taken on day 0 of MenACWY control vaccination. The chain joins TRBV5-1 to TRBJ2-5; tentative D call: TRBD1 (6 bases). CDR3 DNA sequence: TGCGCCAGCAGCTTGGGACAGGCCGCCTACCAAGAGACCCAGTACTTC. It is translated as CASSLGQAAYQETQYF.